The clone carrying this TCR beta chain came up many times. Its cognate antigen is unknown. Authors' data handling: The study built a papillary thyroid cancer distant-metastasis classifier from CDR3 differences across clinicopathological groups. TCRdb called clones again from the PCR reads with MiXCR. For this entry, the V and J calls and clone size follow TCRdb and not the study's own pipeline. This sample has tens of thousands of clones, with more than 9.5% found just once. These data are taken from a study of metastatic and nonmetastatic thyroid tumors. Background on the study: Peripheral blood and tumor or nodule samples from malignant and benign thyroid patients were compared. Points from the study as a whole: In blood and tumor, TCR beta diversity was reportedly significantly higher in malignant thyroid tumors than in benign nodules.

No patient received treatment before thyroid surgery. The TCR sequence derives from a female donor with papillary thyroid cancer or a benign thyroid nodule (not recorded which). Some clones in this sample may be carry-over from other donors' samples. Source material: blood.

CDR3 protein: CASSEETGSGEKLFF. CDR3 bases: TGTGCCAGCAGTGAAGAAACAGGGAGCGGTGAAAAACTGTTTTTT. V and J are TRBV6-1 and TRBJ1-4; possibly TRBD1 for D (6 bases). This CDR3 is built from 15 residues. The V end was cut by 1 base, the J end by 7 bases, with 13 bases between. Germline V gene sequence: CDR1 MNHNS, CDR2 SASEGT.